The entry below gives a single TCR beta chain sequence along with its context. What it binds is not known. The data originate from a study of blood T cells in healthy people across ages. Overall study results and limits: Unknown donor CMV status possibly confounded expanded clonotype changes.

PCR was performed a second time for roughly 7 to 12 cycles using a sample-barcoded 5' primer and a J-beta primer mix. The authors tagged each cDNA molecule using a template-switch adaptor with 12 random nucleotides. TCRdb re-called the 5' RACE reads through MiXCR, storing one row per CDR3 protein. The data hold around 620,000 distinct CDR3 sequences, with approximately 30% observed a single time. CDR1 SGHTA and CDR2 FQGNSA come from the germline V gene. This CDR3 is 13 amino acids long. Trimming left V 6 bases short and J 6 bases short, with 14 bases between. This clonotype originated in a woman between 65 and 79 years old in good health. The sample comprised blood. The chain combines TRBV7-2 with TRBJ1-2; no reliable D call. CDR3 bases: TGTGCCAGCAGTTTCACTCGATCGGATGGCTACACCTTC. Protein: CASSFTRSDGYTF.